This TCR beta chain was sequenced for a study of metastatic and nonmetastatic thyroid tumors (dated by TCRdb to 2019 to 2021). For the study in its entirety: Repertoires from peripheral blood and from tumor or nodule tissue samples of malignant and benign thyroid patients were compared.

In regard to this clone: Its antigen is unknown. The sample holds no much larger clone one base away, and base qualities are not on file.

The cysteine opens and the phenylalanine closes a CDR3 of 14 amino acids. Here the CDR3 DNA is all that survives: 42 bases in frame from base 1. Trimming takes 4 bases from V and 3 bases from J, and the germline ends sit 16 bases apart. Based on the germline V gene (reference sequence), the CDR1 and CDR2 sequences are DFQATT and SNEGSKA. No patient had received any treatment before thyroid surgery. The study retrospectively analysed patient clinical samples collected from about 2012 to 2018 using T-cell receptor beta sequencing. The research as a whole found: TCR beta diversity was reported as significantly higher in malignant tumors than in benign nodules, in both blood and tumor samples.

Libraries were made using PCR. For sequencing, an Illumina HiSeq 4000 was employed. High-throughput sequencing was used to profile the CDR3 region of the TCR beta-chain in every patient. The authors' analysis ran thus. The researchers built a classifier to tell apart papillary thyroid cancer patients with distant metastasis, based on CDR3 differences among clinicopathological groups. To measure repertoire diversity the researchers used the Shannon index, while the Morisita-Horn index served to gauge how similar the tumor and blood repertoires were. TCRdb reran the public reads through fastp at Q25 and MiXCR, keeping productive beta chains. These V and J calls derive from TCRdb rather than the authors' analysis. The sample table lists under 60,000 clones, approximately 20% of them with a count of one. The ten largest account for 3.8% of the sample.

The sequence joins TRBV20-1 to TRBJ2-7, with a tentative D gene TRBD1 over 5 matching bases. The clonotype comes from a male donor with papillary thyroid cancer or a benign thyroid nodule (not recorded which). Some clones in this sample may be carry-over from other donors' samples. Specimen: blood. The CDR3 has the sequence CSATPPTANYEQYF. Read as DNA, the sequence is TGCAGTGCTACCCCCCCGACAGCCAACTACGAGCAGTACTTC.